This TCR beta chain was recorded in a study of a mutant IDH1 vaccine in newly diagnosed glioma. Study as a whole: Vaccination was launched 4-6 weeks after radiotherapy alone, or with temozolomide cycles. Among treated patients, about 60% were male and roughly 38% female, and mean age was roughly 40 years. Receipt of radiotherapy, temozolomide, or both preceded the study, and most received both. Points from the study as a whole: Among patients, roughly 94% showed immune responses induced by the vaccine.

Notes on this clone: Its antigen is unknown.

Libraries were prepared by immunoSEQ multiplex PCR; TCRdb keeps only in-frame clonotypes and omits some of them. The sample lists tens of thousands of clones, more than 70% occurring once. As to time point: week 23, last vaccination. Vaccination comprised doses that each held 300 ug of mutant IDH1 20-mer peptide, plus topical imiquimod. Germline CDR1 MDHEN, CDR2 SYDVKM. The CDR3 sequence is 14 residues long. With 4 bases clipped from V and 8 bases from J, the junction kept 8 bases outside the gene matches. This TCR came from a woman aged 50 to 65 with glioma. The material was PBMCs, obtained from a glioma patient whose treatment included an IDH1 peptide vaccine. This chain connects TRBV28 to TRBJ2-4; TRBD1 matches 7 bases. In DNA form, the CDR3 reads TGTGCCAGCAGTTCCAGACAGGGTGGGGACATTCAGTACTTC. Amino acid sequence: CASSSRQGGDIQYF.